The entry below gives a single TCR beta chain sequence along with its context. The data were obtained in a study of early T cells in non-severe SARS-CoV-2 infection. Tagging with unique molecular identifiers was applied to individual cDNA molecules. Each CDR3 protein is one row after TCRdb ran MiXCR on the 5' RACE reads. Here the sample spans about 57,000 distinct CDR3 sequences, approximately 13% being singletons. The sequenced sample consisted of whole blood. The receptor's source is an adult who was a healthcare worker with PCR-confirmed SARS-CoV-2 infection or an uninfected control (not recorded which).

The CDR3 protein is CASSFTYNEQFF. The CDR3, as DNA: TGTGCCAGCAGCTTTACCTACAATGAGCAGTTCTTC. This chain uses TRBV7-9 with TRBJ2-1; D is unresolved. V gave up 3 bases and J gave up 2 bases, with 2 bases separating them. Per the germline V gene, CDR1 is SEHNR and CDR2 is FQNEAQ (reference sequence). The length of the CDR3 is 12 residues.